This T cell receptor beta chain was retrieved from a study of long-term antiretroviral therapy in people with HIV. Germline V gene sequence: CDR1 SGHRS, CDR2 YFSETQ. The junction had 11 bases not matched to a gene; V was cut back by 0 bases and J by 7 bases. The CDR3 runs 17 residues. Sequencing relied on immunoSEQ assay v3.0, run at survey level. Profiling relied on immunoSEQ multiplex PCR, and the TCRdb table lists in-frame clones only, not all of them. The table shows about 12,000 clones, with over 65% occurring only once. Sequencing was performed on unsorted PBMCs, taken around 3.1 years before starting antiretroviral therapy. J is TRBJ2-2 and V is TRBV5-1; 8 bases agree with TRBD1. This sequence was found in a man in his forties with HIV. The CDR3 spells CASSLVDRGWVNGELFF. CDR3 nucleotide sequence: TGCGCCAGCAGCTTGGTTGACAGGGGATGGGTCAACGGGGAGCTGTTTTTT.